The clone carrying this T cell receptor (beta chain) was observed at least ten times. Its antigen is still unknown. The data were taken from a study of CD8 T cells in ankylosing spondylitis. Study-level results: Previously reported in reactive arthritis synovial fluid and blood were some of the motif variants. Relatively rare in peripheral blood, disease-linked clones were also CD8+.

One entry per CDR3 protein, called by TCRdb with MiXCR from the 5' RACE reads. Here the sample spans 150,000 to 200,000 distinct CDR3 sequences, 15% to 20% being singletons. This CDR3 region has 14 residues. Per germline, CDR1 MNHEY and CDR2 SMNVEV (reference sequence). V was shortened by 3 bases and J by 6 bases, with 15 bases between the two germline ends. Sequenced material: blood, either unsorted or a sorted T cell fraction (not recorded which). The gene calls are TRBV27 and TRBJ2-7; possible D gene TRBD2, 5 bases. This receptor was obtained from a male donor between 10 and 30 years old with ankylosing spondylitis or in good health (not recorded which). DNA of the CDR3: TGTGCCAGCAGTTTTGTTAGCGCCGCCTCCGAGCAGTACTTC. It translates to CASSFVSAASEQYF.